This T cell receptor (beta chain) was profiled in a study of CD8 T cells in ankylosing spondylitis. Whole-study results and caveats: In peripheral blood, disease-linked CD8+ clones occurred at relatively low frequencies. Researchers reportedly found disease-linked clones significantly enriched in matched ankylosing spondylitis synovial fluid.

Quantitative 5'-RACE with molecular barcodes was used to make the TCR beta libraries. TCRdb ran MiXCR on the 5' RACE reads and lists one entry per CDR3 protein. The data contain around 280,000 distinct CDR3 sequences, 15% to 20% of them singletons. Germline loops: CDR1 MNHNS, CDR2 SASEGT. The CDR3 loop spans 14 amino acids. The V segment lost 6 bases and the J segment 4 bases; nucleotides outside the gene matches: 4. With respect to this clonotype: As yet, its antigen is unknown.

The receptor was derived from a male donor with ankylosing spondylitis or in good health (not recorded which). The chain carries TRBV6-1 and TRBJ2-1, with 9 nucleotides matching TRBD2. Sequenced: blood, either unsorted or a sorted T cell fraction (not recorded which). The CDR3 bases are TGTGCCAGCAGGACTAGCGGCAATTACAATGAGCAGTTCTTC. It yields the protein CASRTSGNYNEQFF.